These 3 T cell receptor beta chains came from one sample sequenced in a study of shared clonotypes between healthy human individuals. Measured with immunoSEQ multiplex PCR; TCRdb has only the in-frame clones, and not every one. The data contain some 1,900,000 clones, roughly 95% of them singletons. Naive CD8 populations comprised CD45RO-negative cells positively selected for CCR7, excluding terminally differentiated effector memory CD45RA+ cells. The specimen sequenced was naive CD8+ T cells sorted from blood. Receptors originate from a man between 18 and 35 years old in good health.

CDR3 DNA: TGTGCCAGTAGTATCGGTATTAAGGGTCACGAGCAGTACTTC. It encodes CASSIGIKGHEQYF. J is TRBJ2-7 and V is TRBV19; D is undetermined. CDR1 is LNHDA, CDR2 SQIVND, per germline (reference sequence). V was clipped by 3 bases and J by 5 bases, with 14 bases between them. The CDR3 is 14 amino acids.

This sequence joins TRBV9 and TRBJ1-1; D perhaps matches TRBD1 (6 bases). The germline V gene encodes CDR1 SGDLS and CDR2 YYNGEE. The V gene lost 0 bases and the J gene lost 4 bases, with 10 bases spanning the gap. The CDR3 contains 14 residues. CDR3 sequence (DNA): TGTGCCAGCAGCGTAGATCAAGGGGGCACTGAAGCTTTCTTT. Protein: CASSVDQGGTEAFF.

The rearrangement links TRBV4-3 to TRBJ2-3; 12 positions match TRBD2. V shed 1 base, J shed 5 bases, and the junction held 4 bases outside the gene matches. The CDR3 extends over 16 amino acids. The germline CDR1 and CDR2 sequences are LGHNA and YSLEER. The CDR3 is CASSQGVGLAGDTQYF. CDR3 bases: TGCGCCAGCAGCCAAGGAGTGGGACTAGCGGGAGATACGCAGTATTTT.